This entry lists 12 T cell receptor beta chains sequenced from one sample in a study of shared clonotypes between healthy human individuals. Profiling relied on immunoSEQ multiplex PCR, and the TCRdb table lists in-frame clones only, not all of them. Found here are more than 200,000 clones, about 65% of them singletons; the top ten hold over 8.5%. Source material: memory CD4+ T cells sorted from blood. Subset given: CD45RA-negative fraction. The receptors were gathered from a man in his thirties or forties in good health.

Turning to this clone: Other DNA sequences from this sample encode an identical CDR3 as well. The chain links TRBV20-1 to TRBJ2-1, with unresolved D. Germline-derived CDR1 and CDR2 are DFQATT and SNEGSKA (reference sequence). V was shortened by 6 bases and J by 5 bases, with 5 bases between the two germline ends. The CDR3 runs to 10 residues. The CDR3 DNA is TGCAGTGCCCTGGACAATGAGCAGTTCTTC. Translated: CSALDNEQFF.

This chain uses TRBV19 with TRBJ2-2; TRBD1 agrees at 9 bases. CDR3 length equals 15 residues. Germline V gene data show CDR1 as LNHDA and CDR2 as SQIVND (reference sequence). V lost 7 bases to trimming and J lost 5 bases; unmatched junction nucleotides: 8. The CDR3 reads CASKTGQGWTGELFF. The CDR3 DNA sequence: TGTGCCAGTAAAACCGGACAGGGGTGGACCGGGGAGCTGTTTTTT. Looking up the rest from reference TRBV19 and TRBJ2-2 gives the full variable domain: DGGITQSPKYLFRKEGQNVTLSCEQNLNHDAMYWYRQDPGQGLRLIYYSQIVNDFQKGDIAEGYSVSREKKESFPLTVTSAQKNPTAFYLCASKTGQGWTGELFFGEGSRLTVL.

The gene calls are TRBV7-6 and TRBJ1-5; the D gene is possibly TRBD1 (6 bases). The CDR3 extends over 17 amino acids. Trimming removed 2 bases from V and 1 base from J, with 15 bases in between. Per germline, CDR1 SGHVS and CDR2 FNYEAQ. This CDR3 is CASSLPPRGQSNQPQHF. The CDR3 nucleotides read TGTGCCAGCAGCTTACCACCCCGGGGGCAGAGCAATCAGCCCCAGCATTTT.

The chain links TRBV7-3 to TRBJ2-7; 7 bases are shared with TRBD1. Germline-derived CDR1 and CDR2 are SGHTA and FQGTGA. V was pared by 8 bases and J by 4 bases, with 2 bases of the junction left unmatched. The CDR3 loop spans 11 amino acids. The CDR3 is CASGRGYEQYF. In DNA form, the CDR3 reads TGTGCCAGCGGCAGGGGGTACGAGCAGTACTTC.

Only one count was recorded for this clone. The V call is TRBV7-2, the J call TRBJ1-1; no firm D call. V shed 0 bases and J shed 1 base, with 12 bases lying between them. Per the germline V gene, CDR1 is SGHTA and CDR2 is FQGNSA. This CDR3 is built from 16 residues. The CDR3 sequence: CASSLAHGLTNTEAFF. The CDR3 coding sequence is TGTGCCAGCAGCTTAGCTCATGGACTTACGAACACTGAAGCTTTCTTT.

The chain joins TRBV29-1 to TRBJ2-2; the D call may be TRBD1 or TRBD2 (6 bases each). The CDR3 has 15 amino acids. Per germline, CDR1 SQVTM and CDR2 ANQGSEA. V was clipped by 7 bases and J by 1 base, with 16 bases between them. CDR3 DNA: TGCAGCGCAACTGTGGGGGGCGTGAACACCGGGGAGCTGTTTTTT. This codes for CSATVGGVNTGELFF.

This clone was recorded only once. Other DNA sequences in the sample encode the same CDR3. The chain links TRBV7-3 to TRBJ2-3; maybe TRBD2 (5 bases). CDR3 length equals 14 residues. The V end was cut by 5 bases, the J end by 0 bases, with 9 bases between. In germline, CDR1 is SGHTA, CDR2 FQGTGA. The CDR3 is CASSPGGSTDTQYF. DNA for the CDR3: TGTGCCAGCAGCCCTGGAGGCAGCACAGATACGCAGTATTTT. Based on the CDR3 plus reference TRBV7-3 and TRBJ2-3, the full variable domain is GAGVSQTPSNKVTEKGKYVELRCDPISGHTALYWYRQSLGQGPEFLIYFQGTGAADDSGLPNDRFFAVRPEGSVSTLKIQRTERGDSAVYLCASSPGGSTDTQYFGPGTRLTVL.

This clone appeared once. The rearrangement links TRBV5-1 to TRBJ1-1; D not certain. V shed 0 bases and J shed 1 base, with 13 bases lying between them. In germline, CDR1 is SGHRS, CDR2 YFSETQ. The CDR3 has 16 amino acids. The CDR3 DNA is TGCGCCAGCAGCTTGGACGCAGCCCTTTCGAACACTGAAGCTTTCTTT. It encodes CASSLDAALSNTEAFF.

This rearrangement joins TRBV18 to TRBJ1-3, with D unclear. The germline V gene encodes CDR1 KGHSH and CDR2 LQKENI. V was trimmed by 6 bases and J by 4 bases, leaving 10 bases between them. The length of the CDR3 is 13 residues. CDR3 region: CASSEWTGNTIYF. The CDR3 DNA follows: TGTGCCAGCTCCGAGTGGACCGGAAACACCATATATTTT.

The genes are TRBV27 and TRBJ2-3, with D unresolved. Germline V gene sequence: CDR1 MNHEY, CDR2 SMNVEV (reference sequence). The CDR3 has 14 residues. The V end was cut by 7 bases, the J end by 6 bases, with 17 bases between. CDR3 DNA: TGTGCCAGCATTAGGGCCATCGGTGGGGATACGCAGTATTTT. Its protein product is CASIRAIGGDTQYF.

Comment on this clone: The junction departs from the called germline gene at one end, perhaps through a read error. The chain is built from TRBV7-7 and TRBJ1-5; no definite D call. The V gene's germline CDR1 is SSHAT and CDR2 FNYEAQ (reference sequence). CDR3 length: 13 residues. The CDR3 loop is CASSLGPREPQHF. DNA for the CDR3: TGTGCTAGCAGCTTAGGGCCGCGGGAACCCCAGCATTTT.

On this clone itself: A read error is likely here: a far larger clone is one base away. At the DNA level, this CDR3 is encoded by other sequences in the same sample as well. V gene TRBV5-1 combines with J gene TRBJ2-7; 15 positions match TRBD2. There are 14 residues in the CDR3. Germline V gene lookup returns CDR1 SGHRS and CDR2 YFSETQ. V lost 3 bases to trimming and J lost 6 bases; unmatched junction nucleotides: 1. CDR3 region: CASSWGLAGGEQYF. Written as DNA, the CDR3 is TGCGCCAGCAGCTGGGGACTAGCGGGAGGCGAGCAGTACTTC.